This entry lists 9 T cell receptor beta chains sequenced from one sample in a study of blood T cells in healthy people across ages (dated by TCRdb to the mid-2010s). The method was 5' RACE. Sequencing was performed on an Illumina HiSeq 2500. A second 7 to 11 cycle PCR used a sample-barcoded 5' primer and a J-beta primer mix. Using fastp at Q25 and MiXCR, TCRdb reprocessed the public reads and kept productive beta chains. Every entry covers one CDR3 protein and lists the most common genes and DNA from its rows. This sample gives almost 1 million distinct CDR3 sequences in total; about 51% of them show up just once. The ten largest clones add up to over 20% of the sample. Sequenced sample: blood. All receptors come from a woman aged 55-70 years in good health.

This CDR3 reads CASSYSRNTGDSPLHF. The CDR3, as DNA: TGTGCCAGCAGTTACTCGAGGAACACAGGGGATTCACCCCTCCACTTT. This sequence joins TRBV6-6 and TRBJ1-6, with 7 bases lining up with TRBD1. V lost 0 bases, J lost 8 bases, and 7 bases stayed unmatched. CDR1 MNHNY and CDR2 SVGAGI come from the germline V gene (reference sequence). The CDR3 sequence is 16 residues long.

This chain links TRBV20-1 with TRBJ2-3; D is unresolved. The CDR3 is 11 amino acids. Trimming shortened V by 1 base and J by 6 bases, and 5 bases separated the two germline ends. From germline, CDR1 is DFQATT and CDR2 SNEGSKA (reference sequence). CDR3 sequence (DNA): TGCAGTGCTAGAGTGTTGGATACGCAGTATTTT. This codes for CSARVLDTQYF.

The rearrangement links TRBV9 to TRBJ2-7; D not certain. The V and J ends lost 0 bases and 6 bases respectively, with 13 bases between them. The CDR3 contains 14 residues. From germline, CDR1 is SGDLS and CDR2 YYNGEE. The DNA for the CDR3 is TGTGCCAGCAGCGTAGTCGACACATCCAGCGAGCAGTACTTC. Amino acid sequence: CASSVVDTSSEQYF.

The table lists this clonotype with a count of one. V is TRBV6-6 and J is TRBJ1-6, with D uncertain. This CDR3 region has 13 residues. The V gene lost 5 bases and the J gene lost 10 bases, with 12 bases spanning the gap. Germline V gene lookup returns CDR1 MNHNY and CDR2 SVGAGI (reference sequence). CDR3 amino acids: CASSSSLGSPLHF. The CDR3 DNA reads as TGTGCCAGCAGTAGTTCCCTGGGGTCACCCCTCCACTTT.

This clonotype was counted only a few times. V and J are TRBV5-6 and TRBJ2-6; possible D gene TRBD1, 6 bases. The CDR3 contains 15 residues. The germline V gene has CDR1 SGHDT and CDR2 YYEEEE. With 4 bases removed from V and 4 bases from J, the gap between germline ends came to 12 bases. The chain's CDR3 is CASSTGFGGANVLTF. The CDR3 nucleotides are TGTGCCAGCAGCACAGGGTTCGGAGGGGCCAACGTCCTGACTTTC.

V is TRBV6-5 and J is TRBJ2-7; maybe TRBD1 (6 bases). CDR3 length: 15 residues. CDR1 and CDR2 (germline): MNHEY, SVGAGI. The V end lost 6 bases, the J end lost 6 bases, and 21 bases lay between the germline ends. The chain's CDR3 is CASSRSTKQGGEQYF. The CDR3 DNA sequence: TGTGCCAGCAGCCGTTCGACCAAACAAGGGGGCGAGCAGTACTTC.

As to this clonotype: Germline is not matched at one junction end, which may reflect a read error. This chain uses TRBV28 with TRBJ1-2; D gene ambiguous. The CDR3 spans 10 residues. Germline assignment: CDR1 MDHEN and CDR2 SYDVKM. CDR3 sequence reads: CASRSGGHTF. The CDR3 DNA follows: TGTGCCAGCAGATCCGGTGGCCACACCTTC.

This clonotype was observed a single time. V is TRBV7-9 and J is TRBJ1-1; D not resolved. The V end was cut by 5 bases, the J end by 7 bases, with 17 bases between. The length of the CDR3 is 14 residues. Germline loops: CDR1 SEHNR, CDR2 FQNEAQ (reference sequence). Here the CDR3 reads CASSQQSVRSEAFF. Written as DNA, the CDR3 is TGTGCCAGCAGCCAACAGTCGGTTAGAAGTGAAGCTTTCTTT.

The rearrangement joins TRBV29-1 to TRBJ2-1, with D tentatively TRBD1 (6 bases). The CDR3 spans 11 residues. V was pared by 7 bases and J by 15 bases, with 19 bases between. CDR1 is SQVTM, CDR2 ANQGSEA, per germline. The CDR3 is CSAGLGAWGFF. The CDR3 DNA follows: TGCAGCGCTGGCCTGGGGGCCTGGGGGTTCTTC.